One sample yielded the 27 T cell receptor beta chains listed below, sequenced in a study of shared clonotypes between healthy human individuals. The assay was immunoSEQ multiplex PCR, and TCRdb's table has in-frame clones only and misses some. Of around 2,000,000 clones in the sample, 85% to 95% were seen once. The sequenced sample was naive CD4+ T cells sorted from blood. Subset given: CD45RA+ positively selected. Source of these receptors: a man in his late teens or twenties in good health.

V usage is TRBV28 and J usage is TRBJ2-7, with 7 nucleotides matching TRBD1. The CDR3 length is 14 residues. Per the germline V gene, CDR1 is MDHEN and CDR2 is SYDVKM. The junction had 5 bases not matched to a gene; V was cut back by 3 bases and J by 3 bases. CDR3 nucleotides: TGTGCCAGCAGTTTCGGGCAGGGGGTCTACGAGCAGTACTTC. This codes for CASSFGQGVYEQYF.

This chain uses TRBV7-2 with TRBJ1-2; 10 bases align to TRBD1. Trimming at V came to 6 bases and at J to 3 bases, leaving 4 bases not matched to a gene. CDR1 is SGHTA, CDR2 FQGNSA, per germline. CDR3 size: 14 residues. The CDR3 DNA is TGTGCCAGCAGGAAGGACAGGGGGGACTATGGCTACACCTTC. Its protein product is CASRKDRGDYGYTF.

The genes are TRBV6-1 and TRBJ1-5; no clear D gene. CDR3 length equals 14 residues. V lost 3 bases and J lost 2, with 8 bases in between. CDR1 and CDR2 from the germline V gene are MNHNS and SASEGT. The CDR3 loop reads CASSDGWGNQPQHF. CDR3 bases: TGTGCCAGCAGTGACGGATGGGGCAATCAGCCCCAGCATTTT.

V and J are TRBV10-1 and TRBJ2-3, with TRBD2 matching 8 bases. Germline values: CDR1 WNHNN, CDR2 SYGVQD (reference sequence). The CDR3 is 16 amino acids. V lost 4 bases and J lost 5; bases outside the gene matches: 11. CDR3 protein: CASSGWTGGPGDTQYF. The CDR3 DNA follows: TGCGCCAGCAGTGGATGGACGGGAGGGCCGGGAGATACGCAGTATTTT.

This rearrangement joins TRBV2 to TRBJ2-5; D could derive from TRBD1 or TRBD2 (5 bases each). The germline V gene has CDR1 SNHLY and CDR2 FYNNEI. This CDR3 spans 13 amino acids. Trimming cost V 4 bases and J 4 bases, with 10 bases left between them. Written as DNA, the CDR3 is TGTGCCAGCAGTGTGCCGAGGGGAGAGACCCAGTACTTC. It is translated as CASSVPRGETQYF.

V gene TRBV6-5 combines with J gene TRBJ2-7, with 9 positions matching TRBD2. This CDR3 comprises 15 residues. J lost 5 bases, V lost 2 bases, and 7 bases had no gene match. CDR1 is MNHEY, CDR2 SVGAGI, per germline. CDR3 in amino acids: CASSYAGGPGDEQYF. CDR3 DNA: TGTGCCAGCAGTTACGCGGGAGGGCCTGGGGACGAGCAGTACTTC.

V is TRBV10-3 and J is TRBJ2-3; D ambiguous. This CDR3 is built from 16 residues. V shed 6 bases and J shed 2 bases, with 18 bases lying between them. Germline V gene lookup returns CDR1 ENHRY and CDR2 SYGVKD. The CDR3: CAIRDVGQPVTDTQYF. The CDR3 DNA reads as TGTGCCATCAGGGATGTCGGGCAGCCCGTCACAGATACGCAGTATTTT.

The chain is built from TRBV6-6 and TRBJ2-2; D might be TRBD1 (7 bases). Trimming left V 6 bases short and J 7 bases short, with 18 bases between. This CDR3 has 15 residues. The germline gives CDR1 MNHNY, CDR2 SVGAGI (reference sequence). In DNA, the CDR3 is TGTGCCAGCAGCCGTTGGACAGGAGGGAGCGGGGAGCTGTTTTTT. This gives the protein CASSRWTGGSGELFF.

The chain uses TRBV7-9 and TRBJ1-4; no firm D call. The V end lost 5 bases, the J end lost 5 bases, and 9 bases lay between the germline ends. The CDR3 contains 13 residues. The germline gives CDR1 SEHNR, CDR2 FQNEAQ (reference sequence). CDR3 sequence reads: CASSPYSNEKLFF. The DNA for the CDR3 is TGTGCCAGCAGCCCTTACTCGAATGAAAAACTGTTTTTT.

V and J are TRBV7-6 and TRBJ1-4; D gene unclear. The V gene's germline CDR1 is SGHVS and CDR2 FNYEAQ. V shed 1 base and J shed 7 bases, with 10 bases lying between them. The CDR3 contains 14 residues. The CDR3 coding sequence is TGTGCCAGCAGCTTAGTCCACTCGGGTGAAAAACTGTTTTTT. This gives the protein CASSLVHSGEKLFF.

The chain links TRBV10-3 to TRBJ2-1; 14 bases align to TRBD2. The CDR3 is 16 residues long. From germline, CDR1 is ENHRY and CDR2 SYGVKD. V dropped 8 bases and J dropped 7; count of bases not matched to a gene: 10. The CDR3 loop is CAIGGTSGSGRNEQFF. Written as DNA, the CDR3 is TGTGCCATCGGAGGGACTAGCGGGAGCGGGAGGAATGAGCAGTTCTTC.

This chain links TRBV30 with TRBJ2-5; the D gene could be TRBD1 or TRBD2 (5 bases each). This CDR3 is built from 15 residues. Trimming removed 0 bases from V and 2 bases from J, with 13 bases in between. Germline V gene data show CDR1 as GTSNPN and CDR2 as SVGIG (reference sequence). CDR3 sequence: CAWSVGQRGQETQYF. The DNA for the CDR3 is TGTGCCTGGAGTGTCGGACAAAGAGGGCAAGAGACCCAGTACTTC.

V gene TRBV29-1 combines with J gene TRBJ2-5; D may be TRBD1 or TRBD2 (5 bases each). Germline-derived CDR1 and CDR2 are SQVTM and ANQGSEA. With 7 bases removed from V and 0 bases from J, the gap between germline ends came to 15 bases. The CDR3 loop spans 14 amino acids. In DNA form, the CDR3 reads TGCAGCGCTCGGGACGGATGGTACCAAGAGACCCAGTACTTC. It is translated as CSARDGWYQETQYF. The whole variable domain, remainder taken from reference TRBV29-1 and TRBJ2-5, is SAVISQKPSRDICQRGTSLTIQCQVDSQVTMMFWYRQQPGQSLTLIATANQGSEATYESGFVIDKFPISRPNLTFSTLTVSNMSPEDSSIYLCSARDGWYQETQYFGPGTRLLVL.

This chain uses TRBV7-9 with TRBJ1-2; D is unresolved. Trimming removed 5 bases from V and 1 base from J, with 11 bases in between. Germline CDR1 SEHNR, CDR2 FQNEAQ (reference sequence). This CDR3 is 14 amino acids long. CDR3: CASSPSQHNYGYTF. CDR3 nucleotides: TGTGCCAGCAGCCCAAGTCAACATAACTATGGCTACACCTTC.

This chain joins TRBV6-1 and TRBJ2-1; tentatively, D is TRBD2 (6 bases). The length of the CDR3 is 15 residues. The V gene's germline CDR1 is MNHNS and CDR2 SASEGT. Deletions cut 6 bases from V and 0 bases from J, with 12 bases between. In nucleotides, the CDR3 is TGTGCCAGCAGAAGGGACTTTCCCTCCTACAATGAGCAGTTCTTC. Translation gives CASRRDFPSYNEQFF.

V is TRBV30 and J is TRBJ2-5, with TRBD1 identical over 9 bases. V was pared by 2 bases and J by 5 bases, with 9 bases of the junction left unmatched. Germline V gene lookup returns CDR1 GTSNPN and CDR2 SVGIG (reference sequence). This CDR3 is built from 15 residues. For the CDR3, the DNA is TGTGCCTGGAGTCCGGGACAGGGTTTTGGGGAGACCCAGTACTTC. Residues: CAWSPGQGFGETQYF. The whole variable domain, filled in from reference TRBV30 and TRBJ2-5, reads SQTIHQWPATLVQPVGSPLSLECTVEGTSNPNLYWYRQAAGRGLQLLFYSVGIGQISSEVPQNLSASRPQDRQFILSSKKLLLSDSGFYLCAWSPGQGFGETQYFGPGTRLLVL.

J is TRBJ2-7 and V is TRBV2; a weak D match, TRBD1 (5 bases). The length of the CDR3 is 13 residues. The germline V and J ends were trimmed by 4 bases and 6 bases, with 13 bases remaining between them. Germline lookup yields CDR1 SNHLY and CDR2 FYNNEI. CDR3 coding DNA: TGTGCCAGCAGTGGCCCCGGCCAGGGCGAGCAGTACTTC. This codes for CASSGPGQGEQYF.

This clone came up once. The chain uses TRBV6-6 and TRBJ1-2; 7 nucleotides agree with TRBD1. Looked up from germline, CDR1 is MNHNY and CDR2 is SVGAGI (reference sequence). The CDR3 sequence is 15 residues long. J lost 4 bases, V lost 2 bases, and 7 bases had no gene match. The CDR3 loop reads CASSYDGTARYGYTF. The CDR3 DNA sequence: TGTGCCAGCAGTTACGACGGGACAGCCCGCTATGGCTACACCTTC.

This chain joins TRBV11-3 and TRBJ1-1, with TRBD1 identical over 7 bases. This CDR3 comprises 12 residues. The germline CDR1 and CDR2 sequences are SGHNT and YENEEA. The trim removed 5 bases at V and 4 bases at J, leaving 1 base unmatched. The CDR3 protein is CASSDRATEAFF. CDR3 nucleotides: TGTGCCAGCAGCGACAGGGCCACTGAAGCTTTCTTT.

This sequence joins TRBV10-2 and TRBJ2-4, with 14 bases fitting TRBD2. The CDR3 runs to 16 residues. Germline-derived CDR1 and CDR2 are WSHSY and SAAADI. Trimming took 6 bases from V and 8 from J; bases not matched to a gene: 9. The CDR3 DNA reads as TGCGCCAGCAGCCCGACTAGCGGGAGGGCCGGGGACATTCAGTACTTC. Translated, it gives CASSPTSGRAGDIQYF.

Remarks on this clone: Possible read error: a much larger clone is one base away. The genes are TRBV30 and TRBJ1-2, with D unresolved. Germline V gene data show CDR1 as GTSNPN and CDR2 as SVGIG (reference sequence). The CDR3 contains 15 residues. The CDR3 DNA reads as TGTGCCCGGAGTTTCGATAAAAGACGGAACTATGGCTACACCTTC. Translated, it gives CARSFDKRRNYGYTF.

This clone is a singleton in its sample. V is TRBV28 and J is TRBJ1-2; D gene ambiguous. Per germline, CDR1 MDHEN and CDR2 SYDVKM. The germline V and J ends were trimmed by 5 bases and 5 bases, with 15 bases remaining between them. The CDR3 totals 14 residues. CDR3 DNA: TGTGCCAGCAGTCCGGACGGCCCGAGGTATGGCTACACCTTC. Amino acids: CASSPDGPRYGYTF.

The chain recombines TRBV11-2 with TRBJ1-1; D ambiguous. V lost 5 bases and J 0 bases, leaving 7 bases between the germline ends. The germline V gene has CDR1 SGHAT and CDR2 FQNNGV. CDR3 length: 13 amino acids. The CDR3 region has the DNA TGTGCCAGCAGCCCAGGTGTGAACACTGAAGCTTTCTTT. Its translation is CASSPGVNTEAFF.

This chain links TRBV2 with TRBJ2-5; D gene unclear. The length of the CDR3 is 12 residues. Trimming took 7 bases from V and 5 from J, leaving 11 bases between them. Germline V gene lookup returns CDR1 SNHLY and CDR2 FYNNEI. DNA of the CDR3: TGTGCCAGCACCCCCTGGTATGAGACCCAGTACTTC. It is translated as CASTPWYETQYF.

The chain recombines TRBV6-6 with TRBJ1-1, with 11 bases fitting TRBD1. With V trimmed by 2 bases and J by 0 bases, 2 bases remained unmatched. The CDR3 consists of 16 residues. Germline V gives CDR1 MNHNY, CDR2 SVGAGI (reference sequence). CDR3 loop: CASSYGTGGMNTEAFF. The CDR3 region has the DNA TGTGCCAGCAGTTACGGGACAGGGGGAATGAACACTGAAGCTTTCTTT.

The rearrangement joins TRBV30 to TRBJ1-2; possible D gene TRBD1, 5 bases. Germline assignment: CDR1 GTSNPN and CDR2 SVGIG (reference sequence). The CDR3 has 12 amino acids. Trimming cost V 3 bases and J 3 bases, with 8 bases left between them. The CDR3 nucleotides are TGTGCCTGGAGAGGGGCCCACTATGGCTACACCTTC. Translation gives CAWRGAHYGYTF.

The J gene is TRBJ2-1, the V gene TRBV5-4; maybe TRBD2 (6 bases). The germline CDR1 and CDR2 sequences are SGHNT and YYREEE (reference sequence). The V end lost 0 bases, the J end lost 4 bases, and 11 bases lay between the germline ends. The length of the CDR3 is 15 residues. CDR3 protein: CASSLEVADYNEQFF. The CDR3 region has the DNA TGTGCCAGCAGCTTGGAGGTAGCGGATTACAATGAGCAGTTCTTC.